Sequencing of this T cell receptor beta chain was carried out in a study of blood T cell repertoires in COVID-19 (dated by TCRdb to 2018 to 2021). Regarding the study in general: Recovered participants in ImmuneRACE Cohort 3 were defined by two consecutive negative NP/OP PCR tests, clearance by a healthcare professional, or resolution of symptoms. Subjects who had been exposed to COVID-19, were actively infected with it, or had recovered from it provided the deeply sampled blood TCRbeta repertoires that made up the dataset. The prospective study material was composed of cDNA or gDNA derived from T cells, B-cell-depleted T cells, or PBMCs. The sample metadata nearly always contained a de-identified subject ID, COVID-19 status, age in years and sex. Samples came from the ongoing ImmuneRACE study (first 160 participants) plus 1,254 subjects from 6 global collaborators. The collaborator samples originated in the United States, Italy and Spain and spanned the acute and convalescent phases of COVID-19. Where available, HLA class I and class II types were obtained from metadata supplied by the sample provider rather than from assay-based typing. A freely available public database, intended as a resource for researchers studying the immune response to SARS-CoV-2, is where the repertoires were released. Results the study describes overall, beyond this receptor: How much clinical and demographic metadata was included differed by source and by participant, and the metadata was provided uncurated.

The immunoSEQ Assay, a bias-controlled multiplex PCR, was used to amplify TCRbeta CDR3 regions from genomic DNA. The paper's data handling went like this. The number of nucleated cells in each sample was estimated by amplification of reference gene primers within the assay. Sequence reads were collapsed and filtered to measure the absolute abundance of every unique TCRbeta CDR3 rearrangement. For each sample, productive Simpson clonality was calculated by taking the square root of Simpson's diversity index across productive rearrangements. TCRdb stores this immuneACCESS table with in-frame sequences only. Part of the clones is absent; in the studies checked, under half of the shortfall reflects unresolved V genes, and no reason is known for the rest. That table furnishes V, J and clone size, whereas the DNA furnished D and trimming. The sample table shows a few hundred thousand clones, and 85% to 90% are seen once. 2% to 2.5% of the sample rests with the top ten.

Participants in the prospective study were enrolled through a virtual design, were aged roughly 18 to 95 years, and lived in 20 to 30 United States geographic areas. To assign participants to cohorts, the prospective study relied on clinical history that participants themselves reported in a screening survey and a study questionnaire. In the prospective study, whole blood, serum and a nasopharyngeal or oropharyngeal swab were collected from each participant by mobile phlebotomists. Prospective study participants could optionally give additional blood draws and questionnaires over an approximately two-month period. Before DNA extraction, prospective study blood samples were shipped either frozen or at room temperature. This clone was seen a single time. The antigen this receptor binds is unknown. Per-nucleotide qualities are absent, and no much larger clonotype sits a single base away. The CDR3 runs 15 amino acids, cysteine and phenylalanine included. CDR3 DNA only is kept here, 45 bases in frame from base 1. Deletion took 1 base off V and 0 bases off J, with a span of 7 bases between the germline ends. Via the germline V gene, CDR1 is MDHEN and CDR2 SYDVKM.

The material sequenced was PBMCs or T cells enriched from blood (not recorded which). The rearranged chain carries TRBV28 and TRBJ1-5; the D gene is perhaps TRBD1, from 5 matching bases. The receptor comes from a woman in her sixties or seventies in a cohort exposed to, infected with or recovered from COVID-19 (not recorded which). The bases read TGTGCCAGCAGTTTATCGGGGGATAGCAATCAGCCCCAGCATTTT. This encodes CASSLSGDSNQPQHF.